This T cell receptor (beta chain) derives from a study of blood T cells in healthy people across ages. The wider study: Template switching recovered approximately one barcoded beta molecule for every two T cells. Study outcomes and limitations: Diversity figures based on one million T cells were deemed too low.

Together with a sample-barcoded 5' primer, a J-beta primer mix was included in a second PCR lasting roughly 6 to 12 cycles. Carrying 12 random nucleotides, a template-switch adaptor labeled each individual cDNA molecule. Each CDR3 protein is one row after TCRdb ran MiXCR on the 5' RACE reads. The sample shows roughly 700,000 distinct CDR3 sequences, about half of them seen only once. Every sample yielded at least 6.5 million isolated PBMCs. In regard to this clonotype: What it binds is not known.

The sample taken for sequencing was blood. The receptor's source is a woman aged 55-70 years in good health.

DNA for the CDR3: TGCAGCTCCCGGACAGGGCGAGAGACCCAGTACTTC. Protein product: CSSRTGRETQYF. The gene calls are TRBV29-1 and TRBJ2-4; 8 bases match TRBD1. The DNA end is more similar to TRBJ2-5, so the J call may be wrong. Germline V gene sequence: CDR1 SQVTM, CDR2 ANQGSEA. CDR3 length: 12 residues.